This is a list of T cell receptor beta chains from one sample in a study of blood T cell repertoires in COVID-19. Assay used: immunoSEQ multiplex PCR; TCRdb lists only in-frame clones, some missing. The sample gives 300,000 to 400,000 clones, 87% of which show up once; nearly 6.5% is in the top ten. The sample taken for sequencing was peripheral blood. All receptors derive from a woman aged 45 to 65 with COVID-19, enrolled during active disease. Both conserved end residues are part of each CDR3. D genes are given only for firm matches. The size of a clone is reported for some rows only, either as once, few or many, or as a class for expanded clones.

j_gene | abundance | v_gene | d_gene | CDR3aa | CDR3nt
TRBJ2-7 | NA | TRBV3-1/TRBV3-2 | TRBD2 | CASSPKASGREQYF | TGTGCCAGCAGCCCCAAGGCTAGCGGGAGAGAGCAGTACTTC
TRBJ2-7 | NA | TRBV6-5 | TRBD1 | CASSYDRGAYEQYF | TGTGCCAGCAGTTACGACAGGGGGGCCTACGAGCAGTACTTC
TRBJ1-1 | few | TRBV5-8 | NA | CASLRGAFF | TGTGCCAGCCTACGGGGGGCTTTCTTT
TRBJ2-1 | NA | TRBV19 | NA | CASSSGLASSNEQFF | NA
TRBJ2-3 | NA | TRBV19 | TRBD2 | CASSIGRSGSQHDTQYF | TGTGCCAGTAGTATAGGTCGGAGCGGGAGCCAACACGATACGCAGTATTTT
TRBJ2-2 | NA | TRBV7-2 | NA | CASNQLAGQRNTGELFF | TGTGCCAGCAACCAACTGGCGGGACAGAGGAACACCGGGGAGCTGTTTTTT
TRBJ2-7 | NA | TRBV2 | TRBD1 | CASSEAQGATGYEQYF | TGTGCCAGCAGTGAAGCACAGGGGGCGACGGGTTACGAGCAGTACTTC
TRBJ2-7 | NA | TRBV19 | NA | CASSGNDYEQYF | TGTGCCAGTAGTGGCAACGACTACGAGCAGTACTTC
TRBJ2-7 | once | TRBV6-2/TRBV6-3 | NA | CASSYSRQYEQYF | TGTGCCAGCAGTTACTCCCGACAGTACGAGCAGTACTTC
TRBJ2-3 | NA | TRBV29-1 | TRBD1 | CSVGGQGGLVDTQYF | TGCAGCGTTGGTGGACAGGGGGGTTTAGTGGATACGCAGTATTTT
TRBJ2-1 | NA | TRBV30 | NA | CAWSVQRGRLGQGGNEQFF | TGTGCCTGGAGTGTACAAAGGGGCCGGCTGGGGCAGGGAGGAAATGAGCAGTTCTTC
TRBJ2-7 | NA | TRBV13 | NA | CASSLTGTRTSEQYF | TGTGCCAGCAGCTTAACCGGGACACGGACGTCAGAGCAGTACTTC
TRBJ2-3 | NA | TRBV27 | TRBD2 | CASSLKVLAAQYF | TGTGCCAGCAGTCTAAAGGTACTAGCGGCCCAGTATTTT
TRBJ1-2 | NA | TRBV9 | TRBD1 | CASSEGGRATGGYGYTF | TGTGCCAGCAGCGAGGGAGGGAGGGCGACAGGGGGCTATGGCTACACCTTC
TRBJ2-3 | NA | TRBV16 | NA | CASSQSGGSGVSTDTQYF | TGTGCCAGCAGCCAATCGGGTGGCAGCGGAGTTAGCACAGATACGCAGTATTTT
TRBJ2-7 | NA | TRBV9 | TRBD2 | CASSVGSSGYEQYF | TGTGCCAGCAGCGTGGGGTCTAGCGGATACGAGCAGTACTTC
TRBJ2-6 | NA | TRBV15 | NA | CATSSPLGHQGTSSGANVLTF | TGTGCCACCAGCAGTCCCCTGGGCCACCAGGGGACAAGTTCTGGGGCCAACGTCCTGACTTTC
TRBJ1-4 | NA | TRBV6-1 | NA | CASSERGVEKLFF | TGTGCCAGCAGTGAACGGGGGGTTGAAAAACTGTTTTTT
TRBJ2-3 | NA | TRBV24-1 | TRBD1 | CATSDWTSGQGSDTQYF | TGTGCCACCAGTGATTGGACGTCGGGACAGGGATCAGATACGCAGTATTTT
TRBJ2-1 | NA | TRBV9 | TRBD2 | CASSAGEGSYNEQFF | TGTGCCAGCAGCGCTGGGGAGGGATCCTACAATGAGCAGTTCTTC
TRBJ2-1 | NA | TRBV5-1 | NA | CASLLGAGDYNEQFF | TGCGCCAGCCTCTTGGGGGCAGGGGACTACAATGAGCAGTTCTTC
TRBJ2-6 | NA | TRBV3-1/TRBV3-2 | TRBD1 | CASSPQQGSMTGANVLTF | TGTGCCAGCAGCCCCCAACAGGGGTCAATGACTGGGGCCAACGTCCTGACTTTC